Sequencing of this T cell receptor beta chain was carried out in a study of blood T cell repertoires in COVID-19 (dated by TCRdb to 2020 to 2022). A note on the overall study: Collaborator samples came from the United States, Italy and Spain and covered acute and convalescent phases of COVID-19. The material from the prospective study consisted of cDNA or gDNA derived from T cells, B-cell-depleted T cells, or PBMCs. Deeply sampled blood TCRbeta repertoires from subjects exposed to, actively infected with, or recovered from COVID-19 were included in the dataset. The repertoires were made available in a free public database intended to serve as a resource for research on the immune response to SARS-CoV-2. Samples were obtained from the ongoing ImmuneRACE study (first 160 participants) and from roughly 1,300 subjects provided by 6 global collaborators. The sample metadata nearly always contained a de-identified subject ID, COVID-19 status, age in years and sex. Where available, HLA class I and class II types were obtained from metadata supplied by the sample provider rather than from assay-based typing.

Each collaborating institution followed its own protocols to collect whole blood in K2EDTA tubes. Collaborator samples were shipped for TCRbeta analysis as frozen whole blood, isolated PBMCs, or DNA extracted from either sample type. The paper's findings and limits, for the study overall: The amount of clinical and demographic metadata varied by source and participant and was provided uncurated.

The immunoSEQ Assay, a bias-controlled multiplex PCR, was used to amplify TCRbeta CDR3 regions from genomic DNA. The authors processed their data as follows. The number of nucleated cells in each sample was estimated by amplification of reference gene primers within the assay. To quantify the absolute abundance of each unique TCRbeta CDR3 rearrangement, sequence reads were collapsed and filtered. For each sample, productive Simpson clonality was calculated by taking the square root of Simpson's diversity index across productive rearrangements. TCRdb limited this immuneACCESS table to in-frame rearrangements with V and J called. A share of clones is missing; checked studies link under half to unresolved V genes, and the rest is unexplained. That table supplies the V and J calls and clone size; D and trimming were determined from the DNA. The sample data list approximately 76,000 clones, and roughly 84% of these were observed just once. The biggest ten clones account for around 6% of the sample.

Details on this clone: Its antigen is not yet known. No base quality information exists; no much larger clone differs at one position.

V is cut by 4 bases and J by 4 bases, and the space between the germline ends is 17 bases. CDR3 length: 15 amino acids, cysteine to phenylalanine. The only DNA kept is the CDR3, 45 bases in frame from the first base. As encoded in the germline V gene, CDR1 is SGHRS while CDR2 is YFSETQ. The chain is encoded by TRBV5-1 joined to TRBJ1-1, with TRBD1 as a weak D call on 6 bases. The source material was peripheral blood. The clonotype originates from a woman aged 55-70 years with acute or convalescent COVID-19. The nucleotide sequence reads TGCGCCAGCAGCATACAGGGCCTCCTTAGCACTGAAGCTTTCTTT. It codes for CASSIQGLLSTEAFF.